These 14 T cell receptor beta chains share one sample of origin, sequenced in a study of T cell changes during pregnancy in multiple sclerosis. The table came from immunoSEQ multiplex PCR; TCRdb's copy has only in-frame clones and leaves some out. The top ten hold 5.8% of the sample, which has 15,000 to 20,000 clones, 86% seen once. The sample was CD8+ T cells from peripheral blood mononuclear cells, taken in the third trimester of pregnancy. These receptors all come from a female donor in good health, enrolled as a control in a pregnancy study.

The chain has TRBV7-6 and TRBJ2-7, with 7 positions matching TRBD1. This CDR3 is built from 13 residues. Per germline, CDR1 SGHVS and CDR2 FNYEAQ. The trim removed 5 bases at V and 7 bases at J, leaving 8 bases unmatched. CDR3 in DNA: TGTGCCAGCAGCCACCGGACAGGCGCAGAGCAGTACTTC. Translated: CASSHRTGAEQYF. The full variable domain, in which reference TRBV7-6 and TRBJ2-7 provide the parts outside the CDR3, is GAGVSQSPRYKVTKRGQDVALRCDPISGHVSLYWYRQALGQGPEFLTYFNYEAQQDKSGLPNDRFSAERPEGSISTLTIQRTEQRDSAMYRCASSHRTGAEQYFGPGTRLTVT.

This chain links TRBV11-2 with TRBJ1-4; 8 bases line up with TRBD1. This CDR3 spans 14 amino acids. In germline, CDR1 is SGHAT, CDR2 FQNNGV. V lost 1 base and J lost 7; bases outside the gene matches: 2. CDR3 in DNA: TGTGCCAGCAGCTTAGCACAGGGGGTTGAAAAACTGTTTTTT. Translating it yields CASSLAQGVEKLFF.

V and J are TRBV6-5 and TRBJ2-3; no definite D call. CDR1 and CDR2 (germline): MNHEY, SVGAGI. The length of the CDR3 is 14 residues. V was clipped by 0 bases and J by 4 bases, with 8 bases between them. The CDR3, as DNA: TGTGCCAGCAGTTACTCGAAAGGAGCAGATACGCAGTATTTT. Its protein product is CASSYSKGADTQYF.

The V and J genes are TRBV11-2 and TRBJ2-7; 12 bases line up with TRBD1. This CDR3 is built from 17 residues. Germline V gives CDR1 SGHAT, CDR2 FQNNGV. V trimming: 7 bases; J trimming: 6 bases; junction bases outside the gene matches: 16. The CDR3 nucleotides are TGTGCCAGCACCCTTTGGGGACAGGGGGCTCAAGGGGGCGAGCAGTACTTC. Its protein is CASTLWGQGAQGGEQYF.

V gene TRBV4-2 combines with J gene TRBJ2-3; 11 bases match TRBD2. Trimming removed 1 base from V and 4 bases from J; junction bases left unmatched: 4. CDR3 length: 16 amino acids. Germline V gives CDR1 LGHNA, CDR2 YNFKEQ. Here the CDR3 reads CASSQGGSGGADTQYF. CDR3 coding DNA: TGTGCCAGCAGCCAAGGGGGTAGCGGGGGGGCAGATACGCAGTATTTT.

This clone was detected only once. The V and J genes are TRBV18 and TRBJ1-2; 10 bases agree with TRBD1. CDR1 is KGHSH, CDR2 LQKENI, per germline. CDR3 size: 15 residues. Trimming cost V 8 bases and J 8 bases; bases outside gene matches: 14. The CDR3 DNA sequence: TGTGCCAGCCCCGAGGGACAGGGGTGCCGGGGGGGCTACACCTTC. Translating it yields CASPEGQGCRGGYTF.

The chain uses TRBV7-9 and TRBJ2-5; maybe TRBD1 (6 bases). The CDR3 runs to 16 residues. Trimming took 5 bases from V and 0 from J, leaving 16 bases between them. Germline V gene sequence: CDR1 SEHNR, CDR2 FQNEAQ (reference sequence). The CDR3 DNA reads as TGTGCCAGCAGCGAGACAGGTGGGATGTACCAAGAGACCCAGTACTTC. Translated, it gives CASSETGGMYQETQYF.

V usage is TRBV7-2 and J usage is TRBJ1-6; D is ambiguous. V lost 2 bases to trimming and J lost 5 bases, with 13 bases between them. CDR1 is SGHTA, CDR2 FQGNSA, per germline. The CDR3 totals 16 residues. CDR3 sequence reads: CASSLSEARNNSPLHF. In DNA, the CDR3 is TGTGCCAGCAGCTTATCGGAGGCCCGGAATAATTCACCCCTCCACTTT.

This chain connects TRBV5-6 to TRBJ1-2, with 10 bases matching TRBD1. This CDR3 has 14 amino acids. V was clipped by 4 bases and J by 6 bases; unmatched bases: 6. CDR1 SGHDT and CDR2 YYEEEE come from the germline V gene. The CDR3 is CASSPTGGRDGYTF. The CDR3 DNA is TGTGCCAGCAGCCCGACAGGGGGCCGGGATGGCTACACCTTC.

This clone was seen only once. This chain uses TRBV13 with TRBJ2-4; 9 bases align to TRBD2. The CDR3 contains 14 residues. Germline CDR1 reads PRHDT; CDR2 reads FYEKMQ (reference sequence). Germline trimming cut 3 bases from V and 9 bases from J; bases unmatched to any gene: 6. The CDR3 nucleotides are TGTGCCAGCAGCTTCGATCCAGCGGGAGGCATTCAGTACTTC. It is translated as CASSFDPAGGIQYF.

By share, this clone counts as medium-sized. The chain combines TRBV9 with TRBJ2-5; 7 nucleotides agree with TRBD1. The V and J ends lost 4 bases and 1 base, in that order; junction bases with no gene match: 4. The CDR3 extends over 14 amino acids. Germline values: CDR1 SGDLS, CDR2 YYNGEE. CDR3 DNA sequence: TGTGCCAGCAGCCCGAGGGACAGCCAAGAGACCCAGTACTTC. Protein product: CASSPRDSQETQYF.

In its sample, this clone was seen once. This chain links TRBV6-5 with TRBJ2-7; 9 bases agree with TRBD1. CDR3 length: 16 amino acids. V was pared by 1 base and J by 2 bases, with 6 bases of the junction left unmatched. Germline CDR1 is MNHEY and CDR2 is SVGAGI. The CDR3 bases are TGTGCCAGCAGTTACTTACCGGGACAGGGCACCTACGAGCAGTACTTC. This codes for CASSYLPGQGTYEQYF.

The J gene is TRBJ2-5, the V gene TRBV4-3; TRBD2 matches 8 bases. CDR1 LGHNA and CDR2 YSLEER come from the germline V gene. This CDR3 spans 15 amino acids. Germline trimming cut 4 bases from V and 5 bases from J; bases unmatched to any gene: 9. The CDR3 spells CASSPGQRGIETQYF. In DNA, the CDR3 is TGCGCCAGCAGCCCTGGACAGCGGGGGATTGAGACCCAGTACTTC.

Turning to this clone: This CDR3 fails to terminate in the conserved phenylalanine or tryptophan, so it likely reflects a read error. The rearrangement links TRBV5-5 to TRBJ1-2; possible D gene TRBD1, 6 bases. Looked up from germline, CDR1 is SGHKS and CDR2 is YYEKEE (reference sequence). The CDR3 covers 10 residues. The CDR3 nucleotides read TGTGGAAGCAGGGGCTATGGCTACACCCTC. It specifies CGSRGYGYTL.